This T cell receptor beta chain was captured by sequencing in a study of blood T cells in healthy people across ages. Study-level results: Older age coincided with a roughly linear decline in TCR beta diversity per million T cells. Diversity of TCR beta correlated strongly with naive T cell percentage.

A few counts support this clonotype. Its antigen remains unknown. Looked up from germline, CDR1 is SGHRS and CDR2 is YFSETQ. This CDR3 has 14 residues. V lost 5 bases to trimming and J lost 8 bases; unmatched junction nucleotides: 4. Combining a sample-barcoded 5' primer with a J-beta primer mix, a second PCR ran for roughly 7 to 12 cycles. One entry per CDR3 protein, called by TCRdb with MiXCR from the 5' RACE reads. This repertoire shows over a million distinct CDR3 sequences, 20% to 25% found once; its top ten account for around 0.7%. Another study also made use of these data, one on T cells of mothers and their children. That work states: Microchimeric T cell clones that persisted were not detected.

The clonotype comes from a girl aged 2 to 10 in good health. The rearrangement uses TRBV5-1 and TRBJ2-1; 13 bases map to TRBD2. Sample: blood. The CDR3 loop is CASRKLAGGDEQFF. For the CDR3, the DNA is TGCGCCAGCAGAAAACTAGCGGGGGGGGATGAGCAGTTCTTC.